The 12 T cell receptor beta chains presented below share a single source sample, sequenced in a study of blood T cell repertoires in COVID-19. Method: immunoSEQ multiplex PCR; TCRdb's copy keeps in-frame clones and lacks some. The table includes 250,000 to 400,000 clones, 85% to 90% detected once. Sequencing was performed on peripheral blood. These receptors were collected from a woman in her thirties with COVID-19, enrolled during active disease.

The chain uses TRBV2 and TRBJ2-1; 8 bases map to TRBD2. There are 14 residues in the CDR3. The J segment lost 4 bases and the V segment lost 4 bases, leaving 3 bases of the junction unmatched. Germline assignment: CDR1 SNHLY and CDR2 FYNNEI. The CDR3 nucleotides are TGTGCCAGCAGTGTGGAGCGGGAGTACAATGAGCAGTTCTTC. Translating gives CASSVEREYNEQFF.

This chain links TRBV2 with TRBJ1-2; D gene unclear. V gave up 3 bases and J gave up 0 bases, with 8 bases separating them. Germline V gene sequence: CDR1 SNHLY, CDR2 FYNNEI. CDR3 length: 14 amino acids. The CDR3 DNA reads TGTGCCAGCAGTGATGGGCAAACTAACTATGGCTACACCTTC. The encoded protein is CASSDGQTNYGYTF.

The genes are TRBV5-1 and TRBJ2-2; 11 nucleotides align to TRBD1. The CDR3 has 14 residues. The V gene end was trimmed by 5 bases and the J gene end by 6 bases; junction bases not matched to a gene: 3. Germline V gene lookup returns CDR1 SGHRS and CDR2 YFSETQ. CDR3 amino acids: CASRPGQGAGELFF. For the CDR3, the DNA is TGCGCCAGCAGACCGGGACAGGGGGCCGGGGAGCTGTTTTTT.

The chain recombines TRBV3-1 (or the pseudogene TRBV3-2) with TRBJ1-1; D perhaps matches TRBD1 (5 bases). V shed 2 bases and J shed 3 bases, with 13 bases lying between them. This CDR3 is 15 amino acids long. Looked up from germline, CDR1 is LGHDT and CDR2 is YNNKEL (reference sequence). This CDR3 is CASSQRLGGDTEAFF. CDR3 bases: TGTGCCAGCAGCCAAAGACTGGGGGGAGACACTGAAGCTTTCTTT.

At least ten counts were recorded for this clone. The CDR3 reads CASGRTGLETEAFF. In DNA, the CDR3 is TGTGCCAGCGGTCGGACAGGGTTGGAAACTGAAGCTTTCTTT. V is TRBV6-6 and J is TRBJ1-1, with 8 nucleotides matching TRBD1. CDR3 length: 14 residues. V trimming: 8 bases; J trimming: 5 bases; junction bases outside the gene matches: 10. Germline V gene sequence: CDR1 MNHNY, CDR2 SVGAGI (reference sequence).

This chain connects TRBV29-1 to TRBJ2-5; TRBD1 matches 8 bases. The length of the CDR3 is 13 residues. J gave up 1 base and V 5 bases, and 3 bases lay outside the gene matches. Germline V gives CDR1 SQVTM, CDR2 ANQGSEA. The CDR3 spells CSVITGGQETQYF. The DNA for the CDR3 is TGCAGCGTTATAACAGGGGGCCAAGAGACCCAGTACTTC.

This clone appeared a single time. This chain connects TRBV5-1 to TRBJ2-3; 7 nucleotides line up with TRBD2. CDR1 is SGHRS and CDR2 is YFSETQ in the germline V gene. The CDR3 runs 15 residues. V lost 0 bases, J lost 2 bases, and 3 bases stayed unmatched. CDR3 loop: CASSLEGRATDTQYF. CDR3 nucleotides: TGCGCCAGCAGCTTGGAAGGGAGGGCCACAGATACGCAGTATTTT.

In regard to this clone: The identical CDR3 is also encoded by other nucleotide sequences in the sample. V usage is TRBV28 and J usage is TRBJ1-3; D perhaps matches TRBD1 (6 bases). The V gene lost 6 bases and the J gene lost 0 bases, with 9 bases spanning the gap. The V gene's germline CDR1 is MDHEN and CDR2 SYDVKM. This CDR3 has 14 residues. Written as DNA, the CDR3 is TGTGCCAGCAGGGACAGTAGCTCTGGAAACACCATATATTTT. As protein: CASRDSSSGNTIYF.

J is TRBJ2-7 and V is TRBV5-5; TRBD2 agrees at 10 bases. This CDR3 spans 16 amino acids. CDR1 SGHKS and CDR2 YYEKEE come from the germline V gene (reference sequence). Trimming at V came to 2 bases and at J to 3 bases, leaving 8 bases not matched to a gene. The CDR3 DNA is TGTGCCAGCAGCTTCCAAGCGGGAGGGGGCATCTACGAGCAGTACTTC. Its translation: CASSFQAGGGIYEQYF.

V gene TRBV7-9 combines with J gene TRBJ2-1; D gene uncertain. The length of the CDR3 is 13 residues. CDR1 and CDR2 (germline): SEHNR, FQNEAQ (reference sequence). V was clipped by 5 bases and J by 9 bases, with 14 bases between them. The CDR3 coding sequence is TGTGCCAGCAGCCCCTCCCCCCACGGTGAGCAGTTCTTC. It translates to CASSPSPHGEQFF.

The chain carries TRBV30 and TRBJ1-2; 7 bases map to TRBD1. The trim removed 5 bases at V and 4 bases at J, leaving 4 bases unmatched. Per germline, CDR1 GTSNPN and CDR2 SVGIG (reference sequence). The CDR3 length is 12 residues. CDR3 bases: TGTGCCTGGGGAGGGACAGCCTATGGCTACACCTTC. It is translated as CAWGGTAYGYTF.

The CDR3 region is CASSVGGRGPTEAFF. The DNA for the CDR3 is TGTGCCAGCAGCGTAGGGGGCAGGGGGCCTACTGAAGCTTTCTTT. This chain connects TRBV9 to TRBJ1-1; 8 bases fit TRBD1. V lost 0 bases and J lost 5; bases outside the gene matches: 6. This CDR3 comprises 15 residues. Germline lookup yields CDR1 SGDLS and CDR2 YYNGEE.